This TCR beta chain was found in a study of patients and donors after allogeneic stem cell transplantation. This clonotype was detected only a few times. Each CDR3 protein gets one entry after TCRdb re-called the RT-PCR reads with MiXCR. The data show around 160,000 distinct CDR3 sequences, approximately 30% seen once. Germline CDR1 and CDR2: DFQATT and SNEGSKA (reference sequence). Trimming cost V 5 bases and J 0 bases, with 14 bases left between them. This CDR3 has 14 residues. The sequence came from a human donor who was either an allogeneic HSCT recipient or a stem cell or donor lymphocyte infusion donor (not recorded which). It is not recorded whose cells these are; they may come from a transplant donor. The V and J genes are TRBV20-1 and TRBJ2-7, with a weak D call TRBD1 (6 bases). Source material: blood, either unsorted or a sorted T cell fraction (not recorded which). The DNA of the CDR3 is TGCAGTGCTGATACAGGGATTCGCTCCTACGAGCAGTACTTC. It yields the protein CSADTGIRSYEQYF.